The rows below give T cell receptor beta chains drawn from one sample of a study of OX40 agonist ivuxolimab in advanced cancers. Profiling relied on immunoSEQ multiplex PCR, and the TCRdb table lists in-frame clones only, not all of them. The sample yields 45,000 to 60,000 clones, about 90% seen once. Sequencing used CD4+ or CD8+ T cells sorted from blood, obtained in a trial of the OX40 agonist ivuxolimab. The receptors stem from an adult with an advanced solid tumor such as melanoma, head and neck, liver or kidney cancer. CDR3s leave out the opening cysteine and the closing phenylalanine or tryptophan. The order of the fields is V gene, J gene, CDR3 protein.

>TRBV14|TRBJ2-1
ASSQGSIRAF
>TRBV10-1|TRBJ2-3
ASSVGQGWTDTQY
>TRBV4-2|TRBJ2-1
ASSHNPPPPGSYNEQF
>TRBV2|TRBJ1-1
ASSEDLDSFMNTEAF
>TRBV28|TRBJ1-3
ASSLRTTGNTIY
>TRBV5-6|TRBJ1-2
ASSLESVTGDGYT
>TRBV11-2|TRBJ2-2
ASSPYLGGSNTGELF
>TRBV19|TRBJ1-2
ASSITTGNFYGYT
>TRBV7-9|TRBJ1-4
ASSLDSGQPNEKLF
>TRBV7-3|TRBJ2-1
ASSSPVGQVNEQF
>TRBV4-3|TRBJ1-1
ASSHVAGEVGTEAF
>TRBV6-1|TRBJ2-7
ASSPGQGAYEQY
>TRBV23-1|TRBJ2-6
ASSQSFRRVISGANVLT
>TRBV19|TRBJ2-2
ASSIVLYGELF
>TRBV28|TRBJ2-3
ASSLRGLAASTDTQY
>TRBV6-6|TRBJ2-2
ASSYSGLAGTGELF
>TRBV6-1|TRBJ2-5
ASARLAGPQETQY
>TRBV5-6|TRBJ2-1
ASSSPGLAGYNEQF
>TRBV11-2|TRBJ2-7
ASSLDQVSSYEQY
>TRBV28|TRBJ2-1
ATGAKLSYNEQF
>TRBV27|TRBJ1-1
ASSLRWDTEAF
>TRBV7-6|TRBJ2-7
ASSPRTSGSINEQY
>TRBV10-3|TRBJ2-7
AISGTQGKISYEQY
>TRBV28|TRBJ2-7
ASSSSYRIYEQY
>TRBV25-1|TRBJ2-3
ASSLPLAGGTDTQY
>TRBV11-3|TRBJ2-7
ASSSGTAYEQY
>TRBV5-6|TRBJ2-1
ASSLRSYNEQF
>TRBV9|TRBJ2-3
ASSVAIGGSDTQY
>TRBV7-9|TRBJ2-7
ASSLGATGGYEQY
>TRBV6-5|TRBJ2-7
ASSYSTGGGEQY
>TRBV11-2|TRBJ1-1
ASSQTPQNTEAF